The 14 T cell receptor beta chains below come from one sample, sequenced in a study of vaccination and CD4 T cells after COVID-19. Treatment defined: roughly 11-day PBMC culture with coronavirus spike peptide pools or control peptides (ViraFEST assay). These receptors have no identified antigens. At the Johns Hopkins FTIC core, DNA taken from cultured CD4+ T cells was sequenced by way of the Oncomine TCR Beta short-read assay. TCRdb itself ran the PCR reads through MiXCR, one entry per CDR3 protein. The data hold some 11,000 distinct CDR3 sequences, with 30% to 35% observed a single time. The sequenced sample was CD4+ T cells from blood, cultured in vitro, obtained before SARS-CoV-2 vaccination. These TCRs come from a human donor who received a COVID-19 vaccine.

This clonotype was found a few times. CDR3 protein: CASSLQTGQTEAFF. The CDR3 nucleotides read TGCGCCAGCAGCTTACAAACAGGTCAGACTGAAGCTTTCTTT. The chain couples TRBV5-1 to TRBJ1-1; D perhaps matches TRBD1 (5 bases). Trimming removed 2 bases at V and 5 bases at J, with 13 bases between. The V gene's germline CDR1 is SGHRS and CDR2 YFSETQ. This CDR3 contains 14 residues.

V gene TRBV6-5 combines with J gene TRBJ2-7; D may match TRBD1 or TRBD2 (5 bases each). Per the germline V gene, CDR1 is MNHEY and CDR2 is SVGAGI. V was shortened by 0 bases and J by 4 bases, with 16 bases between the two germline ends. This CDR3 has 16 residues. The CDR3 nucleotides read TGTGCCAGCAGTTACTCGGGAGAGGGGTTAATTTACGAGCAGTACTTC. As protein: CASSYSGEGLIYEQYF.

By frequency in the sample, this clonotype is medium-sized. This sequence joins TRBV7-2 and TRBJ2-3, with 9 bases that match TRBD2. The length of the CDR3 is 16 residues. The trim removed 1 base at V and 2 bases at J, leaving 4 bases unmatched. Germline CDR1 and CDR2: SGHTA and FQGNSA. The CDR3 coding sequence is TGTGCCAGCAGCTTAGTGCTAGCGGGGAACACAGATACGCAGTATTTT. It yields the protein CASSLVLAGNTDTQYF.

This clonotype was counted between two and nine times. The chain carries TRBV24-1 and TRBJ1-1, with D maybe TRBD1 (6 bases). V lost 3 bases, J lost 4 bases, and 8 bases lay in between. CDR1 is KGHDR and CDR2 is SFDVKD in the germline V gene. There are 13 residues in the CDR3. The CDR3 sequence is CATSDIQGTEAFF. The CDR3 nucleotides are TGTGCCACCAGTGATATACAGGGCACTGAAGCTTTCTTT.

This clonotype has only a few counts. This chain uses TRBV5-6 with TRBJ1-2, with TRBD1 as a possible D gene (5 bases). The CDR3 loop spans 17 amino acids. Trimming removed 0 bases from V and 5 bases from J, with 20 bases in between. CDR1 is SGHDT and CDR2 is YYEEEE in the germline V gene. CDR3 in amino acids: CASSLVGAGLTGYGYTF. The CDR3 coding sequence is TGTGCCAGCAGCTTGGTCGGGGCAGGGCTAACTGGGTATGGCTACACCTTC.

This chain joins TRBV5-1 and TRBJ1-1; 8 bases align to TRBD1. The CDR3 sequence is 20 residues long. CDR1 and CDR2 (germline): SGHRS, YFSETQ. J lost 1 base, V lost 3 bases, and 20 bases had no gene match. This chain's CDR3 is CASSSRPVGDRILSNTEAFF. CDR3 DNA: TGCGCCAGCAGCTCACGACCGGTGGGGGACAGGATCTTATCGAACACTGAAGCTTTCTTT. The complete variable domain, with remaining parts taken from reference TRBV5-1 and TRBJ1-1, reads KAGVTQTPRYLIKTRGQQVTLSCSPISGHRSVSWYQQTPGQGLQFLFEYFSETQRNKGNFPGRFSGRQFSNSRSEMNVSTLELGDSALYLCASSSRPVGDRILSNTEAFFGQGTRLTVV.

The chain couples TRBV7-2 to TRBJ2-4; D ambiguous. This CDR3 has 16 residues. Between the trimmed V and J ends, which lost 1 base and 2 bases, there was a span of 12 bases. CDR1 and CDR2 from the germline V gene are SGHTA and FQGNSA. The CDR3 reads CASSLEGGLSKNIQYF. Written as DNA, the CDR3 is TGTGCCAGCAGCTTAGAAGGCGGATTATCCAAAAACATTCAGTACTTC. Based on the CDR3 plus reference TRBV7-2 and TRBJ2-4, the full variable domain is GAGVSQSPSNKVTEKGKDVELRCDPISGHTALYWYRQSLGQGLEFLIYFQGNSAPDKSGLPSDRFSAERTGGSVSTLTIQRTQQEDSAVYLCASSLEGGLSKNIQYFGAGTRLSVL.

This clonotype was seen a handful of times. The chain links TRBV20-1 to TRBJ2-7, with D perhaps given as TRBD1 or TRBD2 (5 bases each). V dropped 3 bases and J dropped 2 bases, with 11 bases sitting between them. Per the germline V gene, CDR1 is DFQATT and CDR2 is SNEGSKA (reference sequence). This CDR3 has 13 amino acids. In nucleotides, the CDR3 is TGCAGTGCTAGCTCCGGGACCGCCTACGAGCAGTACTTC. Protein product: CSASSGTAYEQYF.

The rearrangement links TRBV6-1 to TRBJ1-3; D possibly corresponds to TRBD1 (6 bases). Germline CDR1 MNHNS, CDR2 SASEGT. The CDR3 totals 12 residues. V lost 10 bases to trimming and J lost 3 bases, with 10 bases between them. CDR3 loop: CATRGNGNTIYF. In DNA form, the CDR3 reads TGTGCCACAAGGGGGAATGGAAACACCATATATTTT.

J is TRBJ2-3 and V is TRBV5-1, with D uncertain. CDR3 size: 14 residues. Trimming pared 0 bases from V and 0 bases from J, leaving 5 bases between. Germline V lookup: CDR1 SGHRS, CDR2 YFSETQ. The DNA of the CDR3 is TGCGCCAGCAGCTTGGGCCTTAGCACAGATACGCAGTATTTT. Translation: CASSLGLSTDTQYF.

The chain links TRBV7-2 to TRBJ1-1; TRBD1 matches at 7 bases. The CDR3 sequence is 18 residues long. In germline, CDR1 is SGHTA, CDR2 FQGNSA. V lost 1 base, J lost 0 bases, and 11 bases stayed unmatched. This chain's CDR3 is CASSLGRRRTGLNTEAFF. The DNA of the CDR3 is TGTGCCAGCAGCTTAGGAAGAAGGAGGACAGGACTGAACACTGAAGCTTTCTTT. Using reference TRBV7-2 and TRBJ1-1 for the parts outside the CDR3, the full variable domain is GAGVSQSPSNKVTEKGKDVELRCDPISGHTALYWYRQSLGQGLEFLIYFQGNSAPDKSGLPSDRFSAERTGGSVSTLTIQRTQQEDSAVYLCASSLGRRRTGLNTEAFFGQGTRLTVV.

Relative to its sample, this clonotype is medium-sized. This sequence joins TRBV10-1 and TRBJ1-2, with D hard to call. V was trimmed by 2 bases and J by 0 bases, leaving 13 bases between them. Germline V gene sequence: CDR1 WNHNN, CDR2 SYGVQD (reference sequence). The CDR3 is 16 residues long. The CDR3 loop is CASSETFGESNYGYTF. CDR3 in DNA: TGCGCCAGCAGTGAGACATTTGGGGAATCTAACTATGGCTACACCTTC.

The chain recombines TRBV20-1 with TRBJ2-1; 7 positions agree with TRBD1. The CDR3 runs 13 residues. Trimming at V came to 6 bases and at J to 5 bases, leaving 7 bases not matched to a gene. CDR1 and CDR2 from the germline V gene are DFQATT and SNEGSKA (reference sequence). The CDR3: CSARTGFDNEQFF. In DNA, the CDR3 is TGCAGTGCGAGGACAGGATTCGACAATGAGCAGTTCTTC.

The chain employs TRBV20-1 and TRBJ1-5; maybe TRBD1 (5 bases). The germline V gene has CDR1 DFQATT and CDR2 SNEGSKA (reference sequence). The CDR3 sequence is 14 residues long. Trimming shortened V by 3 bases and J by 0 bases, and 9 bases separated the two germline ends. The CDR3 DNA sequence: TGCAGTGCTAGTTTGACAGATAGCAATCAGCCCCAGCATTTT. Protein sequence: CSASLTDSNQPQHF.